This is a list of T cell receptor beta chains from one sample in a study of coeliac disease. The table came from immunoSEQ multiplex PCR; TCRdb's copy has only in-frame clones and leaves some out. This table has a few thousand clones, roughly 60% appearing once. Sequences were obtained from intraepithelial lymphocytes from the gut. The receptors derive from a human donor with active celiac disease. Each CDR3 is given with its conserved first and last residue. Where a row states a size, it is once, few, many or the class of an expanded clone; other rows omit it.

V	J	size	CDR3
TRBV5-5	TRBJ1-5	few	CASSARAGVGNQPQHF
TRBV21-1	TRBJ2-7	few	CASTDRGALYEQYF
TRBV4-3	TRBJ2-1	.	CASSPWGRANEQFF
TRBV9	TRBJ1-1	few	CASSGDRGLGTEAFF
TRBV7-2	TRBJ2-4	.	CASSLGVSGSKNIQYF
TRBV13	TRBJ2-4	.	CASSLGQGMGAKNIQYF
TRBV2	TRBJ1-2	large	CASRAPDGGVGQTHTF
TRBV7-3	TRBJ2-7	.	CASSLGGTGEQYF
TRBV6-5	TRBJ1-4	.	CASSSPGHLNEKLFF
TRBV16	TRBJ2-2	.	CASSQSGLAGAGELFF
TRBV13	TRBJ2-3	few	CASSLVHSITDTQYF
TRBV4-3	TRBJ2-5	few	CASSHYGLAETQYF
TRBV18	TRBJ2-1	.	CASSPAAYPSEQFF
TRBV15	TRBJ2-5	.	CATSRLRQGSSQETQYF
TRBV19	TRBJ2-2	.	CASSIPLAWGTGELFF
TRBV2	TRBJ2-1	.	CASSDLTIGAYNEQFF
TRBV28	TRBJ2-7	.	CARLGEREWSYEQYF
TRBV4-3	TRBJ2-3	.	CASSESLADTQYF
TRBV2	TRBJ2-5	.	CASSEAAQGAWETQYF
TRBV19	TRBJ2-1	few	CASSIEVVVHEQFF
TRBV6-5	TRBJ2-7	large	CASSPTSGGTYEQYF
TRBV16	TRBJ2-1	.	CASSHGQGGNEQFF
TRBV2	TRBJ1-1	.	CASKGREMRLNTEAFF
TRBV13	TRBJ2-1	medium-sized	CASSPLEMAESDEQFF
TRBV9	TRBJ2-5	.	CASSVEAWGGGRETQYF
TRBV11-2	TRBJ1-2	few	CASSWDRGAFGYTF
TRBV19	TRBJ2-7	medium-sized	CASSSAGGYEQYF
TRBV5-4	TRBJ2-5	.	CASSLANLPETQYF
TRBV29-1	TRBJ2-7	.	CSVEGQGKGYEQYF
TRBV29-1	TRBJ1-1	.	CSGISPDRADTEAFF
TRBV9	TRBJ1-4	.	CASSVGPGGGDEKLFF
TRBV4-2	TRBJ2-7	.	CASSQDRAGAYEQYF
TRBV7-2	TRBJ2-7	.	CASSSLRTSGKSPYEQYF
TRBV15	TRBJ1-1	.	CATSIGQGGGNTEAFF
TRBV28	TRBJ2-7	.	CASSLSGSNTYEQYF
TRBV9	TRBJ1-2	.	CASSVGSSLDGYTF
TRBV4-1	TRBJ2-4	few	CASSRGGLAKNIQYF
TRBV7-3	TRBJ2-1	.	CASSFNSGSHNEQFF
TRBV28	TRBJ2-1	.	CASSTTQTSRYNEQFF
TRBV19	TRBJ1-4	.	CASRTGKLFF
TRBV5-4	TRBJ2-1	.	CAWAGGYNEQFF
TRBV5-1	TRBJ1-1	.	CASSLEATVTEAFF
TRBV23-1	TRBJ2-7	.	CASSQGIGEQYF
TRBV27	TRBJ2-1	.	CASSLLGRDWYNEQFF
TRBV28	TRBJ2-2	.	CASSLTGDTGELFF
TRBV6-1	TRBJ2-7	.	CASSEGTGEDEQYF
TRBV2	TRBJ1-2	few	CASSDVHGYTF
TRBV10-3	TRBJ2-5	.	CAISEGTLSETQYF
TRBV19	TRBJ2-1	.	CASSIVRGSVYNEQFF